This paragraph covers one TCR beta chain sequence. Its specificity is not known. The V end was cut by 3 bases, the J end by 3 bases, with 25 bases between. The CDR3 is 19 amino acids. CDR1 is SGHKS, CDR2 YYEKEE, per germline (reference sequence). This record belongs to a study of post-analysis software for immune sequencing data. Study-wide background: Relapsing-remitting, secondary progressive and progressive-relapsing courses of multiple sclerosis were included. Findings and caveats of the study: Significantly lower normalized Chao1 diversity was found in patients with multiple sclerosis relative to controls. TRBV5-6, TRBV5-1 and TRBV20-1 belonged to a set of about five TRBV segments that were more frequent in patients than controls.

The authors incorporated unique molecular identifiers into the TCR beta cDNA libraries. T cells numbering about 0.9 to 11 million yielded roughly 0.5 million cDNA molecules. TCRdb ran MiXCR on the PCR reads and lists one entry per CDR3 protein. This table holds hundreds of thousands of distinct CDR3 sequences, more than 50% found once. This chain joins TRBV5-5 and TRBJ2-1; a weak D match, TRBD2 (6 bases). The TCR originated in a girl aged 2-9 years with multiple sclerosis. Input material: blood. CDR3 loop: CASSSGPPRLSGLYNEQFF. CDR3 nucleotide sequence: TGTGCCAGCAGCTCGGGCCCTCCGAGGCTGAGCGGGCTCTACAATGAGCAGTTCTTC.